The 30 T cell receptor beta chains listed next were all sequenced from one sample in a study of blood T cells in healthy people across ages. Through a sample-barcoded 5' primer and a J-beta primer mix, a second PCR was run for roughly 6 to 12 cycles. TCRdb passed the 5' RACE reads through MiXCR, listing each CDR3 protein once. The sample gives about 970,000 distinct CDR3 sequences, roughly half of which show up once; roughly a fifth is in the top ten. The sample comprised blood. These TCRs come from a woman aged 55-69 years in good health.

The chain uses TRBV29-1 and TRBJ2-1; 9 nucleotides agree with TRBD2. The CDR3 covers 13 residues. V lost 7 bases to trimming and J lost 5 bases; unmatched junction nucleotides: 6. Germline V gene lookup returns CDR1 SQVTM and CDR2 ANQGSEA. Here the CDR3 reads CSGGTSRDNEQFF. DNA for the CDR3: TGCAGCGGAGGGACTAGCAGGGACAATGAGCAGTTCTTC.

The genes are TRBV10-3 and TRBJ1-5; D perhaps matches TRBD1 (5 bases). The CDR3 has 18 residues. V shed 2 bases and J shed 0 bases, with 17 bases lying between them. Germline-derived CDR1 and CDR2 are ENHRY and SYGVKD. This CDR3 is CAISEGKWGDYSNQPQHF. CDR3 DNA sequence: TGTGCCATCAGTGAGGGCAAGTGGGGGGACTATAGCAATCAGCCCCAGCATTTT.

This clonotype was observed a few times. The chain carries TRBV27 and TRBJ1-4; D might be TRBD1 (5 bases). The germline V and J ends were trimmed by 6 bases and 6 bases, with 23 bases remaining between them. Looked up from germline, CDR1 is MNHEY and CDR2 is SMNVEV (reference sequence). This CDR3 spans 17 amino acids. CDR3 region: CASRSSRVGLRDEKLFF. DNA of the CDR3: TGTGCCAGCAGGAGTAGCAGGGTTGGGCTGCGGGATGAAAAACTGTTTTTT.

The rearrangement uses TRBV4-1 and TRBJ1-4, with a tentative D call TRBD1 (6 bases). This CDR3 has 16 residues. Germline V CDR1 and CDR2: MGHRA, YSYEKL. Trimming cost V 5 bases and J 6 bases, with 19 bases left between them. The CDR3: CASSSGAGVLDEKLFF. The DNA for the CDR3 is TGCGCCAGCAGCTCGGGGGCGGGGGTGTTAGATGAAAAACTGTTTTTT.

This clonotype has only a few counts. V is TRBV27 and J is TRBJ2-2; D gene uncertain. Trimming shortened V by 6 bases and J by 6 bases, and 8 bases separated the two germline ends. CDR1 is MNHEY, CDR2 SMNVEV, per germline (reference sequence). The CDR3 spans 12 residues. The CDR3: CASSFLPGELFF. CDR3 nucleotide sequence: TGTGCCAGCAGCTTCCTTCCCGGGGAGCTGTTTTTT.

The V call is TRBV6-6, the J call TRBJ1-5; maybe TRBD1 (6 bases). This CDR3 contains 13 residues. CDR1 is MNHNY and CDR2 is SVGAGI in the germline V gene (reference sequence). The V gene lost 11 bases and the J gene lost 10 bases, with 21 bases spanning the gap. The CDR3: CAGPPFGGHPQHF. The DNA of the CDR3 is TGTGCCGGACCGCCCTTCGGGGGGCATCCCCAGCATTTT.

The genes are TRBV4-1 and TRBJ2-7; 7 bases fit TRBD2. Germline values: CDR1 MGHRA, CDR2 YSYEKL. Unmatched junction bases numbered 3, after V lost 1 base and J lost 0 bases. This CDR3 contains 15 residues. In DNA, the CDR3 is TGCGCCAGCAGCCAAGCGGGGGAGGGCTCCTACGAGCAGTACTTC. Protein sequence: CASSQAGEGSYEQYF.

The genes are TRBV6-2 or TRBV6-3 and TRBJ2-5; D is unresolved. The J call may be in error: the DNA end matches TRBJ2-7 better. The CDR3 spans 14 residues. Germline V lookup: CDR1 MNHEY, CDR2 SVGEGT. CDR3 in amino acids: CASNQPAGAREQYF. CDR3 nucleotides: TGTGCCAGCAACCAACCCGCAGGAGCTCGCGAGCAGTACTTC.

V and J are TRBV29-1 and TRBJ1-1; no clear D gene. Looked up from germline, CDR1 is SQVTM and CDR2 is ANQGSEA. The CDR3 length is 11 residues. Trimming removed 6 bases at V and 6 bases at J, with 11 bases between. CDR3 region: CSVVPGAEAFF. Written as DNA, the CDR3 is TGCAGCGTCGTACCTGGGGCTGAAGCTTTCTTT.

A few counts support this clonotype. V usage is TRBV28 and J usage is TRBJ2-7, with D possibly called TRBD1 or TRBD2 (5 bases each). The CDR3 runs to 15 residues. Germline values: CDR1 MDHEN, CDR2 SYDVKM. The V end lost 8 bases, the J end lost 0 bases, and 17 bases lay between the germline ends. The CDR3 region has the DNA TGTGCCAGCCTCATTGAGGGGTCCCCCTCCTACGAGCAGTACTTC. It encodes CASLIEGSPSYEQYF.

The rearrangement joins TRBV7-8 to TRBJ2-1; a weak D match, TRBD2 (5 bases). V lost 6 bases to trimming and J lost 1 base, with 13 bases between them. The CDR3 is 15 amino acids. In germline, CDR1 is SGHVS, CDR2 FQNEAQ. CDR3 protein: CASSGLLGSYNEQFF. DNA of the CDR3: TGTGCCAGCAGTGGACTCCTAGGATCCTACAATGAGCAGTTCTTC.

This clonotype was seen only once. This chain links TRBV18 with TRBJ1-1, with D perhaps matching TRBD1 (6 bases). The CDR3 contains 16 residues. The V end lost 0 bases, the J end lost 5 bases, and 16 bases lay between the germline ends. Per germline, CDR1 KGHSH and CDR2 LQKENI. The CDR3 coding sequence is TGTGCCAGCTCACCACCGAATAGGGGGGCTGGAACTGAAGCTTTCTTT. This gives the protein CASSPPNRGAGTEAFF.

In this sample, this clonotype turned up many times. The chain uses TRBV24-1 and TRBJ2-1; D remains unclear. The CDR3 is 15 amino acids. The V gene's germline CDR1 is KGHDR and CDR2 SFDVKD. V gave up 4 bases and J gave up 8 bases, with 17 bases separating them. CDR3 DNA: TGTGCCACCAGTGACCCCGGACGACTTTTCGATGAGCAGTTCTTC. Its protein is CATSDPGRLFDEQFF.

This sequence joins TRBV2 and TRBJ2-7; 8 nucleotides agree with TRBD2. The CDR3 is 14 amino acids. The ends lost 8 bases at V and 10 bases at J; junction bases unmatched: 16. From germline, CDR1 is SNHLY and CDR2 FYNNEI. CDR3 nucleotides: TGTGCCAGCCTCACTAGCGGTGTAGAGAAGGCCCAGTACTTC. Amino acids: CASLTSGVEKAQYF. Complete variable domain (other parts from reference TRBV2 and TRBJ2-7): EPEVTQTPSHQVTQMGQEVILRCVPISNHLYFYWYRQILGQKVEFLVSFYNNEISEKSEIFDDQFSVERPDGSNFTLKIRSTKLEDSAMYFCASLTSGVEKAQYFGPGTRLTVT.

This clonotype occurred a few times. The chain employs TRBV24-1 and TRBJ2-7; possible D gene TRBD2, 5 bases. The germline V and J ends were trimmed by 0 bases and 4 bases, with 6 bases remaining between them. The CDR3 totals 13 residues. The V gene's germline CDR1 is KGHDR and CDR2 SFDVKD. The CDR3 DNA follows: TGTGCCACCAGTGATTTGGGCGGGTACGAGCAGTACTTC. Translating it yields CATSDLGGYEQYF.

The chain combines TRBV29-1 with TRBJ2-7, with 7 bases identical to TRBD1. J gave up 2 bases and V 6 bases, and 10 bases lay outside the gene matches. The CDR3 covers 14 residues. Germline CDR1 SQVTM, CDR2 ANQGSEA. CDR3 sequence: CSVRTGEPPYEQYF. The CDR3 DNA reads TGCAGCGTCCGAACAGGGGAGCCCCCCTACGAGCAGTACTTC.

The rearrangement joins TRBV3-1 to TRBJ1-4; no clear D gene. The V end was cut by 4 bases, the J end by 0 bases, with 12 bases between. Germline assignment: CDR1 LGHDT and CDR2 YNNKEL (reference sequence). The CDR3 sequence is 16 residues long. As DNA, the CDR3 is TGTGCCAGCAGCCCTCTACCGGACCCAACTAATGAAAAACTGTTTTTT. Translation gives CASSPLPDPTNEKLFF.

In this sample, this clonotype turned up a few times. The chain uses TRBV4-1 and TRBJ2-7; 12 bases are shared with TRBD2. The CDR3 loop spans 16 amino acids. Germline CDR1 reads MGHRA; CDR2 reads YSYEKL. V gave up 4 bases and J gave up 4 bases; unmatched junction bases: 8. The CDR3 DNA sequence: TGCGCCAGCAGCCTCGCGACTAGCGGGAGAGTTTACGAGCAGTACTTC. It specifies CASSLATSGRVYEQYF.

This chain uses TRBV28 with TRBJ2-7; the match to TRBD1 covers 10 bases. V was clipped by 8 bases and J by 2 bases; unmatched bases: 3. Germline loops: CDR1 MDHEN, CDR2 SYDVKM. The CDR3 sequence is 13 residues long. This chain's CDR3 is CASAGTGAYEQYF. As DNA, the CDR3 is TGTGCCAGCGCCGGGACAGGGGCCTACGAGCAGTACTTC.

This clonotype was counted a few times. The rearrangement joins TRBV20-1 to TRBJ2-3, with D possibly matching TRBD2 (7 bases). CDR3 size: 14 residues. The germline V gene encodes CDR1 DFQATT and CDR2 SNEGSKA (reference sequence). Trimming removed 2 bases at V and 1 base at J, with 10 bases between. This chain's CDR3 is CSARRGGGTDTQYF. As DNA, the CDR3 is TGCAGTGCTAGAAGAGGGGGGGGCACAGATACGCAGTATTTT.

The gene calls are TRBV11-2 and TRBJ2-2; TRBD2 aligns across 7 bases. The CDR3 consists of 17 residues. CDR1 and CDR2 (germline): SGHAT, FQNNGV. V shed 6 bases and J 0 bases; nucleotides not matched to a gene: 10. The DNA for the CDR3 is TGTGCCAGCAGGTCATGGGGCGGGGGACCGAACACCGGGGAGCTGTTTTTT. Its translation: CASRSWGGGPNTGELFF. The whole variable domain, remainder taken from reference TRBV11-2 and TRBJ2-2, is EAGVAQSPRYKIIEKRQSVAFWCNPISGHATLYWYQQILGQGPKLLIQFQNNGVVDDSQLPKDRFSAERLKGVDSTLKIQPAKLEDSAVYLCASRSWGGGPNTGELFFGEGSRLTVL.

V is TRBV7-9 and J is TRBJ2-7, with no clear D. The CDR3 is made up of 13 amino acids. Per germline, CDR1 SEHNR and CDR2 FQNEAQ (reference sequence). V was pared by 5 bases and J by 3 bases, with 11 bases between. CDR3 DNA: TGTGCCAGCAGCGAAGGGAACCGCTACGAGCAGTACTTC. It translates to CASSEGNRYEQYF.

The chain is built from TRBV7-2 and TRBJ2-4; D tentatively fits TRBD1 or TRBD2 (6 bases each). The V gene lost 6 bases and the J gene lost 13 bases, with 22 bases spanning the gap. Looked up from germline, CDR1 is SGHTA and CDR2 is FQGNSA. This CDR3 is 14 amino acids long. CDR3 residues: CASSPRGPHNEQYF. The CDR3 DNA follows: TGTGCCAGCAGTCCCCGGGGGCCTCACAATGAGCAGTACTTC.

This clonotype was detected only a few times. In nucleotides, the CDR3 is TGCAGCGTTGTGGACAGGAGAGGTTACAATGAGCAGTTCTTC. Protein: CSVVDRRGYNEQFF. The J gene is TRBJ2-1, the V gene TRBV29-1; 7 nucleotides line up with TRBD1. Losses at the gene ends were 4 bases for V and 4 bases for J; bases not matched to a gene: 7. Germline CDR1 and CDR2: SQVTM and ANQGSEA. The CDR3 spans 14 residues.

In its sample, this clonotype was seen once. J is TRBJ1-3 and V is TRBV28; D gene unclear. V lost 2 bases and J lost 1, with 6 bases in between. The CDR3 covers 14 residues. Germline V CDR1 and CDR2: MDHEN, SYDVKM. Written as DNA, the CDR3 is TGTGCCAGCAGTTTAATGGGTTCTGGAAACACCATATATTTT. Amino acids: CASSLMGSGNTIYF.

This sequence joins TRBV5-1 and TRBJ2-5, with TRBD1 matching 10 bases. The CDR3 consists of 16 residues. Losses at the gene ends were 4 bases for V and 7 bases for J; bases not matched to a gene: 13. The V gene's germline CDR1 is SGHRS and CDR2 YFSETQ. The CDR3 nucleotides read TGCGCCAGCAGCCTACCTACCGGGACAGGGGTCGGGACCCAGTACTTC. Encoded protein: CASSLPTGTGVGTQYF.

The genes are TRBV15 and TRBJ2-7, with no clear D. The germline CDR1 and CDR2 sequences are LNHNV and YYDKDF (reference sequence). Deletions cut 4 bases from V and 3 bases from J, with 10 bases between. The CDR3 runs to 13 residues. This CDR3 reads CATSTGPYYEQYF. CDR3 sequence (DNA): TGTGCCACCAGCACTGGGCCTTACTACGAGCAGTACTTC. The full variable domain, its missing parts supplied by reference TRBV15 and TRBJ2-7, is DAMVIQNPRYQVTQFGKPVTLSCSQTLNHNVMYWYQQKSSQAPKLLFHYYDKDFNNEADTPDNFQSRRPNTSFCFLDIRSPGLGDTAMYLCATSTGPYYEQYFGPGTRLTVT.

V is TRBV18 and J is TRBJ2-3; weak D call: TRBD2 (5 bases). CDR1 KGHSH and CDR2 LQKENI come from the germline V gene. The CDR3 length is 17 residues. Trimming took 0 bases from V and 0 from J, leaving 13 bases between them. CDR3 bases: TGTGCCAGCTCACCACCGGGAGAGGCCTCTAGCACAGATACGCAGTATTTT. Amino acid sequence: CASSPPGEASSTDTQYF.

This clonotype was seen more than once but under ten times. The gene calls are TRBV6-5 and TRBJ2-5; the D gene is possibly TRBD2 (6 bases). CDR1 and CDR2 (germline): MNHEY, SVGAGI. Trimming stripped 5 bases from V and 6 bases from J, with 19 bases between. The CDR3 is made up of 15 amino acids. The CDR3 DNA is TGTGCCAGCAGTGCGCCCGTGGGGGGTGGAAAGACCCAGTACTTC. It yields the protein CASSAPVGGGKTQYF.

Concerning this clonotype itself: It may be a read error: a sequence one base away is much more abundant. V is TRBV20-1 and J is TRBJ2-7; D not certain. Germline CDR1 DFQATT, CDR2 SNEGSKA (reference sequence). The CDR3 has 12 amino acids. V was clipped by 4 bases and J by 12 bases, with 19 bases between them. The CDR3 sequence is CSATYLIETRYF. The CDR3 DNA sequence: TGCAGTGCTACTTACCTTATAGAGACCCGGTACTTC.